This TCR beta chain appears in the sequencing data of a study of response to subunit inactivated influenza vaccine (dated by TCRdb to 2016 to 2018). About the investigation overall: To follow how T cells responded to a trivalent subunit inactivated influenza vaccine, the researchers relied on deep quantitative profiling of the T cell receptor repertoire.

Receptor amplification or capture employed RT-PCR. Sequencing was performed on an Illumina HiSeq 2500. TCRdb reprocessed the public reads (quality trimming at Q25 with fastp, clone calling with MiXCR) and kept in-frame beta chains. Rows are combined by CDR3 protein, so each entry shows the most common genes and DNA. In this sample the table shows around 520,000 distinct CDR3 sequences, approximately 10% of which occur a single time. The ten largest clonotypes hold roughly 10% of the sample. The V and J ends are trimmed by 1 base and 4 bases, leaving 10 bases between them. Sequences SGHDN (CDR1) and FVKESK (CDR2) are obtained from the germline V gene. The cysteine opens and the phenylalanine closes a CDR3 of 15 amino acids. The read is trimmed to its CDR3 DNA, 45 bases read in frame from base 1. General conclusions and limits of the study: It was suggested by the authors that each seasonal influenza vaccination may recruit only a limited number of new T cells.

As concerns this clonotype: No cognate antigen has been identified for it. The input lacks base qualities; no much larger clone sits a single base away.

The rearrangement joined TRBV14 to TRBJ2-2; the D gene lacks a confident call. This sample comprised PBMCs from blood, obtained on the day of vaccination. The sequence was obtained from a man in his fifties who received an inactivated influenza vaccine. Donor details come from another sample of the same person, matched by shared clones. The CDR3 sequence is CASSQVQIGTGELFF. In nucleotides, the sequence is TGTGCCAGCAGCCAAGTACAAATTGGCACCGGGGAGCTGTTTTTT. Beyond the CDR3, the reference TRBV14 and TRBJ2-2 genes provide the residues; the full variable domain reads: EAGVTQFPSHSVIEKGQTVTLRCDPISGHDNLYWYRRVMGKEIKFLLHFVKESKQDESGMPNNRFLAERTGGTYSTLKVQPAELEDSGVYFCASSQVQIGTGELFFGEGSRLTVL.